This TCR beta chain derives from a study of T-cell reconstitution after alpha-beta-depleted transplantation in children (dated by TCRdb to about 2016). Broadly, across the study: T-cell immune reconstitution after TCRalphabeta/CD19-depleted allogeneic hematopoietic cell transplantation in children was quantitatively tracked in the study by means of TCR repertoire profiling. Overall study results and their limits: In some patients, the high TCRbeta diversity seen at day 60 was put down to recipient T cells and intrathymic progenitors that had survived conditioning. The apparently early recovery of alphabetaT-cell counts about two months after transplant reportedly depended on only several hundred rapidly expanded clones that came from non-depleted graft cells. The frequencies of hyperexpanded clones fell over the following months, and after one year, T-cell counts and TCRbeta diversity were mostly attributed to newly produced T cells.

In light of the paper, this sample's treatment or condition label describes: allogeneic hematopoietic cell transplantation with graft depleted of TCRalphabeta T cells and CD19 B cells. TCRalphabeta/CD19-depleted allogeneic hematopoietic cell grafts were given to the transplant recipients, all of whom were children. The library was made by PCR. The instrument given in TCRdb is Illumina HiSeq 2500. TCR library preparation used molecular barcoding, with unique molecular identifiers applied to normalize quantification of the TCRbeta repertoire. TCRdb reworked the public reads: Q25 trimming with fastp, MiXCR clone assembly, productive beta chains retained. When rows share a CDR3 protein, they turn into one entry using the most common DNA and genes. This sample is represented by 5,500 to 7,000 distinct CDR3 sequences; approximately 11% of them were singletons. 20% to 25% of the sample is held by the ten biggest clonotypes.

Via the germline V gene (reference sequence), CDR1 is SEHNR and CDR2 FQNEAQ. The CDR3 goes from the cysteine to the phenylalanine over 11 residues. Left in the record is the CDR3 DNA by itself, 33 bases read in frame from the first base. V and J lose 10 bases and 11 bases, and a span of 17 bases separates them. There are many counts of this clonotype. Its antigen is unknown. No base-level quality is on record; no much larger clone is a single base apart. The sequences come from PBMCs, mostly from graft donor cells, collected 180 days after TCRalphabeta/CD19-depleted stem cell transplant. This clonotype originated in a child in the first two years of life who had a stem cell transplant for acute myeloid leukemia, so the T cells may come from the graft donor. The V and J genes are TRBV7-9 and TRBJ1-1, with a weak D call of TRBD1 (6 bases match). Here is the DNA: TGTGCCACACGACAGGTGCCTAAGGCTTTCTTT. This sequence encodes CATRQVPKAFF. The entire variable domain, with the stretches around the CDR3 drawn from the reference TRBV7-9 and TRBJ1-1 proteins, is DTGVSQNPRHKITKRGQNVTFRCDPISEHNRLYWYRQTLGQGPEFLTYFQNEAQLEKSRLLSDRFSAERPKGSFSTLEIQRTEQGDSAMYLCATRQVPKAFFGQGTRLTVV.